This entry describes one T cell receptor (beta chain). Its antigen is not identified. This sample is drawn from a study of T-cell reconstitution after alpha-beta-depleted transplantation in children. General observations from the study: Recipient T cells and thymic progenitors that survived were the source of the high TCRbeta diversity seen at day 60 in some patients. At around two months after transplant, the alpha-beta T cells were reportedly derived from several hundred expanded clones that came from non-depleted graft cells.

The length of the CDR3 is 14 residues. CDR1 is SGHDT, CDR2 YYEEEE, per germline. The trim removed 0 bases at V and 15 bases at J, leaving 8 bases unmatched. TCRbeta library construction was performed incorporating unique molecular identifiers. Using its own MiXCR run on the PCR reads, TCRdb lists one record per CDR3 protein. This table has 80,000 or so distinct CDR3 sequences, less than 15% appearing once. The input for sequencing was PBMCs, mostly from graft donor cells, taken 180 days after TCRalphabeta/CD19-depleted stem cell transplant. The chain employs TRBV5-6 and TRBJ2-4, with TRBD2 matching over 11 bases. This receptor was identified in a male patient under 10 years old who had a stem cell transplant for acute lymphoblastic leukemia, so the T cells may come from the graft donor. The CDR3 DNA is TGTGCCAGCAGCTTGGGACTAGCGGGGCCCAATCTGTACTTC. Protein: CASSLGLAGPNLYF.